The 14 T cell receptor beta chains below all came from one sample that was sequenced in a study of blood T cell repertoires in COVID-19. Repertoires were generated with immunoSEQ multiplex PCR, while TCRdb's copy carries only in-frame clones and drops some. This table holds about 320,000 clones, about 89% found once. Sequencing was performed on PBMCs or T cells enriched from blood (not recorded which). The receptors stem from a man aged 55 to 70 who had recovered from COVID-19.

This clone was detected a few times. The chain links TRBV27 to TRBJ2-7, with TRBD1 as a possible D gene (5 bases). V was pared by 5 bases and J by 0 bases, with 17 bases between. CDR3 length: 16 amino acids. Germline CDR1 and CDR2: MNHEY and SMNVEV (reference sequence). This chain's CDR3 is CASSHQPGISSYEQYF. As DNA, the CDR3 is TGTGCCAGCAGTCATCAGCCAGGGATTAGCTCCTACGAGCAGTACTTC.

This chain links TRBV2 with TRBJ2-5; TRBD1 might be the D (6 bases). The CDR3 has 13 residues. CDR1 and CDR2 (germline): SNHLY, FYNNEI. Trimming took off 6 bases at V and 1 base at J, with 9 bases between the two ends. CDR3 region: CASSRDTQETQYF. The DNA for the CDR3 is TGTGCCAGCAGCCGGGACACCCAAGAGACCCAGTACTTC.

This clone has just a few counts. The chain carries TRBV5-4 and TRBJ2-1; 11 bases map to TRBD1. The CDR3 length is 14 residues. The V gene's germline CDR1 is SGHNT and CDR2 YYREEE (reference sequence). The V and J ends lost 4 bases and 8 bases, in that order; junction bases with no gene match: 5. CDR3 loop: CASSRTGGSDEQFF. The CDR3 bases are TGTGCCAGCAGCCGGACAGGGGGCTCCGATGAGCAGTTCTTC.

This clone was observed a few times. The chain links TRBV7-2 to TRBJ2-7, with 11 bases fitting TRBD2. This CDR3 has 14 amino acids. The ends lost 5 bases at V and 6 bases at J; junction bases unmatched: 6. Germline assignment: CDR1 SGHTA and CDR2 FQGNSA. CDR3 DNA: TGTGCCAGCAGCCCTGGACTAGCGGGTATCGAGCAGTACTTC. Protein product: CASSPGLAGIEQYF.

This chain links TRBV11-3 with TRBJ1-4; D might be TRBD1 (5 bases). Germline V lookup: CDR1 SGHNT, CDR2 YENEEA. V was clipped by 1 base and J by 7 bases, with 16 bases between them. The CDR3 is made up of 16 amino acids. CDR3 coding DNA: TGTGCCAGCAGCTTAGGTAATTGGGCAGGGCGTGAAAAACTGTTTTTT. Its protein product is CASSLGNWAGREKLFF.

This chain links TRBV2 with TRBJ2-3; no reliable D call. The V end was cut by 5 bases, the J end by 2 bases, with 8 bases between. The CDR3 runs 13 residues. The V gene's germline CDR1 is SNHLY and CDR2 FYNNEI. This CDR3 reads CASSLTDTDTQYF. CDR3 DNA: TGTGCCAGCAGTTTAACAGACACAGATACGCAGTATTTT.

The genes are TRBV24-1 and TRBJ1-5, with 7 positions matching TRBD1. This CDR3 region has 15 residues. J lost 2 bases, V lost 4 bases, and 4 bases had no gene match. Germline V gene sequence: CDR1 KGHDR, CDR2 SFDVKD. CDR3 amino acids: CATSDSDRRNQPQHF. The CDR3 DNA reads as TGTGCCACCAGTGACTCGGACAGGCGCAATCAGCCCCAGCATTTT.

The chain combines TRBV27 with TRBJ1-2; possible D gene TRBD1, 6 bases. The CDR3 runs 15 residues. V lost 5 bases, J lost 3 bases, and 16 bases lay in between. Per germline, CDR1 MNHEY and CDR2 SMNVEV (reference sequence). The CDR3, as DNA: TGTGCCAGCAGTAACGGGGGGGCTTGGGACTATGGCTACACCTTC. It yields the protein CASSNGGAWDYGYTF.

This chain links TRBV28 with TRBJ1-4, with 11 bases that match TRBD1. Germline V gene lookup returns CDR1 MDHEN and CDR2 SYDVKM. Trimming at V came to 5 bases and at J to 6 bases, leaving 8 bases not matched to a gene. The CDR3 totals 16 residues. CDR3 sequence reads: CASSLTGTGGDEKLFF. CDR3 bases: TGTGCCAGCAGTCTCACCGGGACAGGGGGGGATGAAAAACTGTTTTTT.

The chain carries TRBV19 and TRBJ2-7, with TRBD2 as a possible D gene (5 bases). Germline V lookup: CDR1 LNHDA, CDR2 SQIVND (reference sequence). Trimming pared 5 bases from V and 1 base from J, leaving 9 bases between. CDR3 length: 13 residues. This CDR3 is CASSSRESYEQYF. CDR3 nucleotide sequence: TGTGCCAGTAGTTCACGGGAATCCTACGAGCAGTACTTC.

J is TRBJ2-7 and V is TRBV28, with a weak D call TRBD1 (5 bases). Germline V gene data show CDR1 as MDHEN and CDR2 as SYDVKM. This CDR3 has 12 residues. Trimming removed 5 bases at V and 5 bases at J, with 10 bases between. The CDR3 DNA follows: TGTGCCAGCAGTCGCCAGGGTAACGAGCAGTACTTC. This translates into CASSRQGNEQYF.

J is TRBJ2-7 and V is TRBV24-1; possibly TRBD2 for D (5 bases). V was cut by 2 bases and J by 3 bases, with 7 bases left in between. Germline CDR1 is KGHDR and CDR2 is SFDVKD. This CDR3 contains 13 residues. The CDR3, as DNA: TGTGCCACCAGTGATTATGGGAGCTACGAGCAGTACTTC. This sequence encodes CATSDYGSYEQYF.

The chain recombines TRBV2 with TRBJ2-7; D is unclear. Germline V gives CDR1 SNHLY, CDR2 FYNNEI. The ends were cut back, 4 bases at V and 6 bases at J, with 13 bases in the middle. This CDR3 comprises 13 residues. CDR3 nucleotides: TGTGCCAGCAGTGTTTGGCCCCTCTCCGAGCAGTACTTC. Protein product: CASSVWPLSEQYF. Full variable domain (remainder filled in from reference TRBV2 and TRBJ2-7): EPEVTQTPSHQVTQMGQEVILRCVPISNHLYFYWYRQILGQKVEFLVSFYNNEISEKSEIFDDQFSVERPDGSNFTLKIRSTKLEDSAMYFCASSVWPLSEQYFGPGTRLTVT.

The rearrangement uses TRBV4-2 and TRBJ1-2; D gene unclear. The CDR3 is 12 residues long. The V gene's germline CDR1 is LGHNA and CDR2 YNFKEQ. The germline V and J ends were trimmed by 0 bases and 6 bases, with 5 bases remaining between them. CDR3 DNA sequence: TGTGCCAGCAGCCAAGAGGTAGATGGCTACACCTTC. It is translated as CASSQEVDGYTF.